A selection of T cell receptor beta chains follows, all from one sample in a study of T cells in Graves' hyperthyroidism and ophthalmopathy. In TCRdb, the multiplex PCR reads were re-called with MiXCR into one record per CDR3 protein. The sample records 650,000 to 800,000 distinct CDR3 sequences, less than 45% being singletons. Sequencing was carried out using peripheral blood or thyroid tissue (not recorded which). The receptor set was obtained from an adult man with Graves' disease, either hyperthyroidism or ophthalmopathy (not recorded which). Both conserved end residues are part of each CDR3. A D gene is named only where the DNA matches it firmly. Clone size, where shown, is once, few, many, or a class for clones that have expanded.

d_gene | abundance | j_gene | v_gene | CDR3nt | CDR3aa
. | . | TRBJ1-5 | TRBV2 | TGTGCCAGCAGCATCGGGCCGGGACAGCCCCAGCATTTT | CASSIGPGQPQHF
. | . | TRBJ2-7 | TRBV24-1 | TGTGCCACCAGCAGTTTGCAGTACTCCTACGAGCAGTACTTC | CATSSLQYSYEQYF
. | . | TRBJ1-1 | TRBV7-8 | TGTGCCAGCAGTGAATTTATCGGCGGCTCGAGGCCCCCTGAAGCTTTCTTT | CASSEFIGGSRPPEAFF
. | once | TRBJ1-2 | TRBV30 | TGTGCCTGGAGTGTATACAGGCACTATGGCTACACCTTC | CAWSVYRHYGYTF
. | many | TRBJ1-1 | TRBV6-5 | TGTGCCAGCAGTTACTCGATGGGACATCGGGGAACTTTCTTT | CASSYSMGHRGTFF
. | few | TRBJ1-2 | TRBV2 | TGTGCCAGCAGCCTAGCCTCTCGTGGCTACACCTTC | CASSLASRGYTF
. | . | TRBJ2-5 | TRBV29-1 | TGCAGCGCCCCAAGTTGGACCCAGTCGGAAGAGACCCAGTACTTC | CSAPSWTQSEETQYF
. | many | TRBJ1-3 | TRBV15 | TGTGCCACCAGCAGAGATCTGGGCTCTGGAAACACCATATATTTT | CATSRDLGSGNTIYF
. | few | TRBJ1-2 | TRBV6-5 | TGTGCCAGCAGTTACTCATTTGACAAGGCTTATGGCTACACCTTC | CASSYSFDKAYGYTF
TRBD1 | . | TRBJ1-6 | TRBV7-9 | TGTGCCAGCACCCCGACAGGGGGCAACGAGGGCTTCTATAATTCACCCCTCCACTTT | CASTPTGGNEGFYNSPLHF
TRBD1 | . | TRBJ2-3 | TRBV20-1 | TGCAGTGCGCCCGGGACAGGAACAGATACGCAGTATTTT | CSAPGTGTDTQYF
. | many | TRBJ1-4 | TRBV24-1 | TGTGCCACCAGTGATCTACCCGGGAGGCCGAATGAAAAACTGTTTTTT | CATSDLPGRPNEKLFF
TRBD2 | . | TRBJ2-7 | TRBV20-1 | TGCAGTGCTCGAACTTCCGGGACTAGCGGGAGGACTTGGGAGCAGTACTTC | CSARTSGTSGRTWEQYF
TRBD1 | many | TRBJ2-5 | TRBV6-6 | TGTGCCAGCAGTGTGGGGACAGGGAAAGAGACCCAGTACTTC | CASSVGTGKETQYF
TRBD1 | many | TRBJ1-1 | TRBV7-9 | TGTGCCAGCAGCATGCCGGGACAGGGCACTGAAGCTTTCTTT | CASSMPGQGTEAFF
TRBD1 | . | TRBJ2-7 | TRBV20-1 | TGCAGTGCCCAGAACCACAGGGGACAGGACTACGAGCAGTACTTC | CSAQNHRGQDYEQYF
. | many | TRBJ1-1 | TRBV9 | TGTGCCAGCAGCGTTGACTGGGGGCGAACTGAAGCTTTCTTT | CASSVDWGRTEAFF
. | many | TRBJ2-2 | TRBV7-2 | TGTGCCAGCAGGGCCGCAGCAAGCACCGGGGAGCTGTTTTTT | CASRAAASTGELFF
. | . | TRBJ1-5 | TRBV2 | TGTGCCAGCAGTGAAGATCAGGGAATGGGTCAGCCCCAGCATTTT | CASSEDQGMGQPQHF
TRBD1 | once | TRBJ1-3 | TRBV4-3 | TGCGCCAGCAGCAGACCGGGACAGGGGACAGGAAACACCATATATTTT | CASSRPGQGTGNTIYF
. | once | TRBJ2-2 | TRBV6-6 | TGTGCCAGCAGTTATGGAGGGGGGGGTACCGGGGAGCTGTTTTTT | CASSYGGGGTGELFF
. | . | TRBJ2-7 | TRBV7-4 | TGTGCCAGCAGCTTAGATGGAGAGGGGGACTACGAGCAGTACTTC | CASSLDGEGDYEQYF
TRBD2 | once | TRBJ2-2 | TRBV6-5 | TGTGCCACCCACCGGGGGGCCGGGGAGCTGTTTTTT | CATHRGAGELFF
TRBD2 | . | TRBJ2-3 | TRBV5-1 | TGCGCCAGCAGCTTGGAGTGGTCGGAGCGGGGGAGAATTAGCACAGATACGCAGTATTTT | CASSLEWSERGRISTDTQYF
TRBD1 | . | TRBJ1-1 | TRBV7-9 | TGTGCCAGCAGCCCCAGGGGGTCTGAAGCTTTCTTT | CASSPRGSEAFF
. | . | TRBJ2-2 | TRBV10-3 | TGTGCCATCAGTGAGTCGGAGGAGAACACCGGGGAGCTGTTTTTT | CAISESEENTGELFF
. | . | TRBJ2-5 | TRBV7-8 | TGTGCCAGCAGCGTAGAGGGAGTTCGAGAGACCCAGTACTTC | CASSVEGVRETQYF
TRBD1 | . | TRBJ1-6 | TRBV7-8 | TGTGCCAGCAGCTCGCACGACCTACGACAGGGGGCACGTTCACCCCTCCACTTT | CASSSHDLRQGARSPLHF
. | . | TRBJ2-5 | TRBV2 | TGTGCCAGCAGGGAAGCGTCAGGACTATTCCAAGAGACCCAGTACTTC | CASREASGLFQETQYF
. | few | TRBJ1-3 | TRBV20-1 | TGCAGTGCTCCGGACTTTGCGAGGGGAAACACCATATATTTT | CSAPDFARGNTIYF
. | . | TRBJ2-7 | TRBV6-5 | TGTGCCAGCAGTTCCCAGGGATTAAGCTACGAGCAGTACTTC | CASSSQGLSYEQYF
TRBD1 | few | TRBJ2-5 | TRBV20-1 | TGCAGTGCCAAGACAGGGTTGGAGACCCAGTACTTC | CSAKTGLETQYF
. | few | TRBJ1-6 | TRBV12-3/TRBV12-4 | TGTGCCAGCAGTTCCCGACAGCATAATTCACCCCTCCACTTT | CASSSRQHNSPLHF
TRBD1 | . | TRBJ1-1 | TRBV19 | TGTGCCAGTAGTATTCGGGACAGACGGAACACTGAAGCTTTCTTT | CASSIRDRRNTEAFF
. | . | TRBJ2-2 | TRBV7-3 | TGTGCCAGCAGCCCAACCGGACGCTACACCGGGGAGCTGTTTTTT | CASSPTGRYTGELFF
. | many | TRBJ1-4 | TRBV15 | TGTGCCACCAGCAGAGATCCAGGGATGGCGGATGAAAAACTGTTTTTT | CATSRDPGMADEKLFF
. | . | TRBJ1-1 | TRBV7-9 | TGTGCCAGCAGCTTTCTGGACGGGGGTGCTATGAACACTGAAGCTTTCTTT | CASSFLDGGAMNTEAFF
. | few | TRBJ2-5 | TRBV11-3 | TGTGCCAGCAGCTTAGATTCCCCAGAGACCCAGTACTTC | CASSLDSPETQYF
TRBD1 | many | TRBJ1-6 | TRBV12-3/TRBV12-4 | TGTGCCAGCAGCATGACAGGGGGGAATTCACCCCTCCACTTT | CASSMTGGNSPLHF
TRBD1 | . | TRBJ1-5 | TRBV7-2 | TGTGCCAGCAGCTTCCCGGGACAGGGGAATCAGCCCCAGCATTTT | CASSFPGQGNQPQHF
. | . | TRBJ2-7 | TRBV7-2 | TGTGCCAGCAGCTTAGGGGGGGGGGGCGGCTACGAGCAGTACTTC | CASSLGGGGGYEQYF
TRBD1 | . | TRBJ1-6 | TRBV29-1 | TGCAGCGTTCTTACAGGGGACACTAATTCACCCCTCCACTTT | CSVLTGDTNSPLHF
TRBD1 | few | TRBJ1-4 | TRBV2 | TGTGCCAGCAGTGTGTCACAGGGGGCCGTAAAACTGTTTTTT | CASSVSQGAVKLFF
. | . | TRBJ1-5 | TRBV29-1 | TGCAGCGCCCGGGACAATCAGCCCCAGCATTTT | CSARDNQPQHF
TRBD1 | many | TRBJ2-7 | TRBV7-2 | TGTGCCAGCAGCCTATCCTGGGACAGGGTTTACGAGCAGTACTTC | CASSLSWDRVYEQYF
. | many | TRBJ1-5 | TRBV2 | TGTGCCAGCGCCTCGAACGAGCGGATAAGCAATCAGCCCCAGCATTTT | CASASNERISNQPQHF